Sequencing of this T cell receptor (beta chain) was carried out in a study of T cell responses to AZD1222 COVID-19 vaccine. About this clone: The antigen is unknown.

The CDR3 has 14 amino acids. The V gene's germline CDR1 is MNHEY and CDR2 SVGAGI. Trimming took off 8 bases at V and 1 base at J, with 13 bases between the two ends. Points from the study as a whole: Dominant CD4 TCR responses targeted spike regions 160-218 and 743-854.

Only in-frame clones appear in the TCRdb table, and some are missing; sequencing was by immunoSEQ multiplex PCR. The sample lists some 180,000 clones; approximately 91% were seen once. Sequences were derived from peripheral blood, sampled 28 days after the second AZD1222 dose. V gene TRBV6-5 combines with J gene TRBJ2-3; a possible D gene is TRBD1 (6 bases). This receptor was taken from an adult who received the AZD1222 COVID-19 vaccine. CDR3 amino acids: CASHRVMGTDTQYF. The DNA of the CDR3 is TGTGCCAGCCACAGGGTGATGGGCACAGATACGCAGTATTTT.